Each of the 30 T cell receptor beta chains below was sequenced from the same sample in a study of blood T cell repertoires in COVID-19. Sequencing was performed with immunoSEQ multiplex PCR; in TCRdb, only in-frame clones are kept and a portion is missing. The sample holds 45,000 to 70,000 clones; 87% are singletons and the top ten take roughly a fifth. The sequenced sample consisted of peripheral blood. Receptors originate from a woman at least 80 years old with COVID-19, enrolled during active disease.

Here the CDR3 DNA reads TGTGCCAGCTCACTTCAGGGGGATCATAGCAATCAGCCCCAGCATTTT. Translation gives CASSLQGDHSNQPQHF. The chain employs TRBV18 and TRBJ1-5; the match to TRBD1 covers 7 bases. With 4 bases clipped from V and 0 bases from J, the junction kept 6 bases outside the gene matches. CDR1 and CDR2 from the germline V gene are KGHSH and LQKENI. This CDR3 contains 16 residues.

This chain uses TRBV30 with TRBJ1-4; no firm D call. The V gene lost 8 bases and the J gene lost 8 bases, with 12 bases spanning the gap. Germline V gives CDR1 GTSNPN, CDR2 SVGIG (reference sequence). The CDR3 length is 11 residues. CDR3 sequence: CALLGGEKLFF. CDR3 in DNA: TGTGCCCTCCTGGGCGGGGAAAAACTGTTTTTT.

The chain is built from TRBV2 and TRBJ2-3; the match to TRBD1 covers 7 bases. The V and J ends lost 6 bases and 12 bases, in that order; junction bases with no gene match: 9. This CDR3 region has 12 residues. The germline V gene has CDR1 SNHLY and CDR2 FYNNEI. The CDR3 region is CASRVRQGGQYF. CDR3 nucleotide sequence: TGTGCCAGCAGGGTTCGACAGGGTGGACAGTATTTT. Using reference TRBV2 and TRBJ2-3 for the parts outside the CDR3, the full variable domain is EPEVTQTPSHQVTQMGQEVILRCVPISNHLYFYWYRQILGQKVEFLVSFYNNEISEKSEIFDDQFSVERPDGSNFTLKIRSTKLEDSAMYFCASRVRQGGQYFGPGTRLTVL.

The chain links TRBV28 to TRBJ1-2; D is possibly TRBD1 (5 bases). V was cut by 11 bases and J by 4 bases, with 14 bases left in between. The CDR3 sequence is 12 residues long. Germline loops: CDR1 MDHEN, CDR2 SYDVKM. The CDR3 region is CASSRGVYGYTF. In nucleotides, the CDR3 is TGTGCCTCCTCTCGGGGGGTCTATGGCTACACCTTC.

This clone was found a few times. The rearrangement links TRBV5-6 to TRBJ2-4; 7 positions match TRBD2. V shed 1 base, J shed 4 bases, and the junction held 8 bases outside the gene matches. The germline V gene has CDR1 SGHDT and CDR2 YYEEEE. The CDR3 spans 16 residues. This CDR3 is CASSLIPGTIKNIQYF. The CDR3 DNA sequence: TGTGCCAGCAGCTTGATCCCCGGGACTATTAAAAACATTCAGTACTTC. The entire variable domain, with the rest obtained from reference TRBV5-6 and TRBJ2-4, is as follows: DAGVTQSPTHLIKTRGQQVTLRCSPKSGHDTVSWYQQALGQGPQFIFQYYEEEERQRGNFPDRFSGHQFPNYSSELNVNALLLGDSALYLCASSLIPGTIKNIQYFGAGTRLSVL.

The CDR3 sequence: CASSANPPGQRNTGELFF. CDR3 nucleotide sequence: TGCGCCAGCAGCGCCAATCCGCCGGGACAGAGAAACACCGGGGAGCTGTTTTTT. The V gene is TRBV5-1, the J gene TRBJ2-2, with 7 nucleotides matching TRBD1. The CDR3 is made up of 18 amino acids. Trimming at V came to 4 bases and at J to 2 bases, leaving 14 bases not matched to a gene. Germline V gene data show CDR1 as SGHRS and CDR2 as YFSETQ. The full variable domain, in which reference TRBV5-1 and TRBJ2-2 provide the parts outside the CDR3, is KAGVTQTPRYLIKTRGQQVTLSCSPISGHRSVSWYQQTPGQGLQFLFEYFSETQRNKGNFPGRFSGRQFSNSRSEMNVSTLELGDSALYLCASSANPPGQRNTGELFFGEGSRLTVL.

The gene calls are TRBV12-5 and TRBJ2-1; perhaps TRBD2 as D (5 bases). The CDR3 is 16 amino acids. V lost 5 bases, J lost 0 bases, and 14 bases lay in between. Germline CDR1 and CDR2: LGHNT and FRNRAP. As DNA, the CDR3 is TGTGCTAGTGGTACAAGTAGCGTCAGCTCCTACAATGAGCAGTTCTTC. Protein: CASGTSSVSSYNEQFF.

The V and J genes are TRBV30 and TRBJ2-3; weak D call: TRBD2 (7 bases). V was pared by 0 bases and J by 3 bases, with 13 bases between. The CDR3 runs to 15 residues. Germline CDR1 GTSNPN, CDR2 SVGIG (reference sequence). CDR3 in amino acids: CAWSVSRGQTDTQYF. DNA of the CDR3: TGTGCCTGGAGTGTATCGCGGGGGCAAACAGATACGCAGTATTTT.

In its sample, this clone was seen once. The genes are TRBV15 and TRBJ1-2, with D tentatively TRBD1 (5 bases). The V end lost 6 bases, the J end lost 3 bases, and 14 bases lay between the germline ends. This CDR3 contains 14 residues. In germline, CDR1 is LNHNV, CDR2 YYDKDF (reference sequence). CDR3 coding DNA: TGTGCCACCAGTAGCCTCGGGGGTGACTATGGCTACACCTTC. This encodes CATSSLGGDYGYTF.

The chain has TRBV6-6 and TRBJ2-1; D uncertain. Trimming took off 8 bases at V and 13 bases at J, with 18 bases between the two ends. The CDR3 consists of 12 residues. Germline V gene data show CDR1 as MNHNY and CDR2 as SVGAGI (reference sequence). CDR3 nucleotides: TGTGCCAGCGGCCGTGGGCTCAGCCAACAGTTCTTC. This codes for CASGRGLSQQFF.

This clone was found once. CDR3 loop: CASSKTDRGNTEAFF. CDR3 bases: TGTGCCAGTAGTAAAACGGACAGGGGCAACACTGAAGCTTTCTTT. This chain connects TRBV19 to TRBJ1-1; 9 bases agree with TRBD1. Trimming took 4 bases from V and 2 from J; bases not matched to a gene: 5. Germline CDR1 is LNHDA and CDR2 is SQIVND (reference sequence). This CDR3 contains 15 residues.

J is TRBJ1-2 and V is TRBV19; 8 positions match TRBD1. CDR3 size: 15 residues. Per germline, CDR1 LNHDA and CDR2 SQIVND (reference sequence). V trimming: 3 bases; J trimming: 3 bases; junction bases outside the gene matches: 6. The CDR3 sequence: CASSIVQGEDYGYTF. CDR3 coding DNA: TGTGCCAGTAGTATCGTACAGGGGGAGGACTATGGCTACACCTTC.

The chain carries TRBV29-1 and TRBJ1-3; D gene ambiguous. The CDR3 is 14 residues long. With 5 bases removed from V and 4 bases from J, the gap between germline ends came to 15 bases. Germline-derived CDR1 and CDR2 are SQVTM and ANQGSEA. The chain's CDR3 is CSVSAGVMGNTIYF. In DNA, the CDR3 is TGCAGCGTTAGCGCCGGAGTGATGGGAAACACCATATATTTT.

This clone was recorded once. V gene TRBV4-2 combines with J gene TRBJ1-5; D is perhaps TRBD1 (5 bases). V dropped 1 base and J dropped 5 bases, with 15 bases sitting between them. CDR3 length equals 16 residues. CDR1 and CDR2 (germline): LGHNA, YNFKEQ. In DNA, the CDR3 is TGTGCCAGCAGCCAAGGGGAAGGGGCAAGGGATCAGCCCCAGCATTTT. Translation gives CASSQGEGARDQPQHF.

This clone was counted once. The V gene is TRBV5-1, the J gene TRBJ2-2; 11 bases agree with TRBD2. Germline CDR1 and CDR2: SGHRS and YFSETQ. This CDR3 is built from 17 residues. With V trimmed by 0 bases and J by 4 bases, 5 bases remained unmatched. CDR3 DNA sequence: TGCGCCAGCAGCTTGGTAGGGACTAGCGGCACCACCGGGGAGCTGTTTTTT. This encodes CASSLVGTSGTTGELFF.

The chain joins TRBV13 to TRBJ2-7; 12 bases align to TRBD2. Germline loops: CDR1 PRHDT, CDR2 FYEKMQ (reference sequence). There are 15 residues in the CDR3. V was pared by 4 bases and J by 3 bases, with 4 bases of the junction left unmatched. The CDR3 protein is CASSSSGLAGYEQYF. CDR3 nucleotide sequence: TGTGCCAGCAGCTCCTCGGGACTAGCGGGCTACGAGCAGTACTTC.

This CDR3 reads CASSLAQRARTEAFF. CDR3 bases: TGTGCCAGCAGCCTAGCCCAGAGGGCACGTACTGAAGCTTTCTTT. V and J are TRBV5-6 and TRBJ1-1; D gene ambiguous. Germline loops: CDR1 SGHDT, CDR2 YYEEEE. The CDR3 runs to 15 residues. The V and J ends lost 4 bases and 5 bases respectively, with 18 bases between them.

The chain is built from TRBV28 and TRBJ2-2, with D unclear. V gave up 8 bases and J gave up 6 bases, with 16 bases separating them. The CDR3 loop spans 14 amino acids. The germline V gene encodes CDR1 MDHEN and CDR2 SYDVKM. CDR3 nucleotides: TGTGCCAGCGCCCGAGAGGTCAAGGCCGGGGAGCTGTTTTTT. Its protein product is CASAREVKAGELFF.

CDR3 amino acids: CASSIPTRQGNGYTF. The CDR3 bases are TGTGCCAGTAGTATCCCCACCCGACAGGGGAATGGCTACACCTTC. The gene calls are TRBV19 and TRBJ1-2, with 8 bases identical to TRBD1. Losses at the gene ends were 3 bases for V and 6 bases for J; bases not matched to a gene: 9. This CDR3 is 15 amino acids long. Germline CDR1 LNHDA, CDR2 SQIVND (reference sequence).

This chain joins TRBV5-1 and TRBJ1-4; no definite D call. The CDR3 totals 16 residues. Germline lookup yields CDR1 SGHRS and CDR2 YFSETQ. V lost 0 bases to trimming and J lost 0 bases, with 9 bases between them. The CDR3 nucleotides read TGCGCCAGCAGCTTGGCCTCGAGGGCAACTAATGAAAAACTGTTTTTT. Its protein is CASSLASRATNEKLFF. Variable domain in full (rest from reference TRBV5-1 and TRBJ1-4): KAGVTQTPRYLIKTRGQQVTLSCSPISGHRSVSWYQQTPGQGLQFLFEYFSETQRNKGNFPGRFSGRQFSNSRSEMNVSTLELGDSALYLCASSLASRATNEKLFFGSGTQLSVL.

This clone has only one observation. Here the CDR3 DNA reads TGCGCCAGCAGCTTGGGTGCTTCGGTCAATGAGCAGTTCTTC. Its translation: CASSLGASVNEQFF. The chain combines TRBV5-1 with TRBJ2-1; D is unresolved. This CDR3 is built from 14 residues. V lost 0 bases and J 6 bases, leaving 10 bases between the germline ends. Germline lookup yields CDR1 SGHRS and CDR2 YFSETQ. The variable domain in full, with the rest retrieved from reference TRBV5-1 and TRBJ2-1, is KAGVTQTPRYLIKTRGQQVTLSCSPISGHRSVSWYQQTPGQGLQFLFEYFSETQRNKGNFPGRFSGRQFSNSRSEMNVSTLELGDSALYLCASSLGASVNEQFFGPGTRLTVL.

The V call is TRBV7-3, the J call TRBJ2-2, with D perhaps matching TRBD1 (5 bases). Trimming left V 0 bases short and J 9 bases short, with 8 bases between. Looked up from germline, CDR1 is SGHTA and CDR2 is FQGTGA. The CDR3 is 13 amino acids. The CDR3 DNA reads TGTGCCAGCAGCTTAACATGGGGCAGGGAGCTGTTTTTT. Encoded protein: CASSLTWGRELFF. Complete variable domain (other parts from reference TRBV7-3 and TRBJ2-2): GAGVSQTPSNKVTEKGKYVELRCDPISGHTALYWYRQSLGQGPEFLIYFQGTGAADDSGLPNDRFFAVRPEGSVSTLKIQRTERGDSAVYLCASSLTWGRELFFGEGSRLTVL.

The chain joins TRBV4-1 to TRBJ2-7; 7 positions match TRBD1. V trimming: 4 bases; J trimming: 12 bases; junction bases outside the gene matches: 15. CDR1 and CDR2 from the germline V gene are MGHRA and YSYEKL. CDR3 length: 14 amino acids. The chain's CDR3 is CASSPQGEPPLAYF. For the CDR3, the DNA is TGCGCCAGCAGCCCCCAGGGGGAGCCGCCCTTGGCGTACTTC.

The V gene is TRBV11-2, the J gene TRBJ1-1; tentatively, D is TRBD1 (6 bases). Germline CDR1 and CDR2: SGHAT and FQNNGV. The CDR3 sequence is 15 residues long. V was cut by 5 bases and J by 0 bases, with 13 bases left in between. The DNA of the CDR3 is TGTGCCAGCAGCCGGACAGCGAAAATGAACACTGAAGCTTTCTTT. Protein product: CASSRTAKMNTEAFF.

The gene calls are TRBV6-5 and TRBJ2-7, with D perhaps TRBD2 (6 bases). CDR3 length: 15 amino acids. V dropped 1 base and J dropped 0 bases, with 10 bases sitting between them. Germline values: CDR1 MNHEY, CDR2 SVGAGI. As DNA, the CDR3 is TGTGCCAGCAGTTACTTGGCCGGGGGCTCCTACGAGCAGTACTTC. Residues: CASSYLAGGSYEQYF.

The rearrangement uses TRBV9 and TRBJ2-2; D gene unclear. V gave up 0 bases and J gave up 5 bases, with 5 bases separating them. Per the germline V gene, CDR1 is SGDLS and CDR2 is YYNGEE. The CDR3 is made up of 13 amino acids. The CDR3 sequence is CASSVGRTGELFF. CDR3 DNA: TGTGCCAGCAGCGTAGGGAGAACCGGGGAGCTGTTTTTT.

The chain employs TRBV3-1 (or the pseudogene TRBV3-2) and TRBJ1-2, with D unresolved. The CDR3 runs 13 residues. The V gene lost 4 bases and the J gene lost 4 bases, with 10 bases spanning the gap. Looked up from germline, CDR1 is LGHDT and CDR2 is YNNKEL (reference sequence). The CDR3 DNA is TGTGCCAGCAGCCGCGACACTCCCTATGGCTACACCTTC. Protein sequence: CASSRDTPYGYTF.

The chain couples TRBV10-2 to TRBJ1-1; D is possibly TRBD1 (5 bases). The V end was cut by 2 bases, the J end by 5 bases, with 12 bases between. CDR1 and CDR2 (germline): WSHSY, SAAADI. The CDR3 is 14 residues long. The CDR3 nucleotides are TGCGCCAGCAGTGAGACCGGGGGTGGGACTGAAGCTTTCTTT. Its translation is CASSETGGGTEAFF.

This chain joins TRBV29-1 and TRBJ2-5, with TRBD1 matching 7 bases. The CDR3 consists of 12 residues. With 7 bases clipped from V and 2 bases from J, the junction kept 4 bases outside the gene matches. Germline V CDR1 and CDR2: SQVTM, ANQGSEA. In nucleotides, the CDR3 is TGCAGCGGGGGACAGACGCAAGAGACCCAGTACTTC. Translated, it gives CSGGQTQETQYF.

The V gene is TRBV13, the J gene TRBJ2-7, with 8 positions matching TRBD1. This CDR3 has 15 residues. Germline lookup yields CDR1 PRHDT and CDR2 FYEKMQ (reference sequence). With V trimmed by 7 bases and J by 1 base, 9 bases remained unmatched. In DNA, the CDR3 is TGTGCCAGCATCCCCCGGGACAGGCCTTCCTACGAGCAGTACTTC. The encoded protein is CASIPRDRPSYEQYF.